The sequence of this TCR beta chain was determined in a study of blood T cells in healthy people across ages. Together with a sample-barcoded 5' primer, a J-beta primer mix was included in a second PCR lasting roughly 7 to 11 cycles. Each cDNA molecule, via a template-switch adaptor with 12 random nucleotides, was tagged. TCRdb itself ran the 5' RACE reads through MiXCR, one entry per CDR3 protein. The sample has fewer than 800,000 distinct CDR3 sequences; around 25% are singletons. The V end lost 3 bases, the J end lost 5 bases, and 8 bases lay between the germline ends. The CDR3 covers 13 residues. This sample also belongs to another study, concerning T cells of mothers and their children. That work contributes: A few healthy Caucasian mothers gave samples, and so did their six children. Sample barcodes and 2-4 random nucleotides came from the second PCR's M1S primer. Each mother yielded more than 8.5 million TCR beta CDR3 reads. Each child yielded millions of reads.

Sequences were obtained from blood. J is TRBJ2-1 and V is TRBV12-3 or TRBV12-4, with D perhaps matching TRBD2 (5 bases). The sequence was obtained from a boy between 5 and 17 years old in good health. CDR3 in DNA: TGTGCCAGCAGTTTGAGCGGCCACAATGAGCAGTTCTTC. It specifies CASSLSGHNEQFF.